The next 9 T cell receptor beta chains were all read from a single sample in a study of metastatic and nonmetastatic thyroid tumors. Using MiXCR, TCRdb reanalyzed the PCR reads. This sample carries 35,000 to 50,000 clones, around 20% of them seen once, and the ten largest clones take about a sixth. Patients underwent thyroid surgery, and none had received any treatment before it. Input material: blood. These receptors came from a female donor with papillary thyroid cancer or a benign thyroid nodule (not recorded which). Some clones in this sample may be carry-over from other donors' samples.

This clone was detected ten times or more. This chain uses TRBV6-1 with TRBJ1-4, with D uncertain. The V end lost 3 bases, the J end lost 5 bases, and 7 bases lay between the germline ends. CDR3 length: 13 residues. CDR1 and CDR2 from the germline V gene are MNHNS and SASEGT. The CDR3 coding sequence is TGTGCCAGCAGTGAGGGAGGGAATGAAAAACTGTTTTTT. Its protein product is CASSEGGNEKLFF.

There are many counts of this clone. CDR3 residues: CASSLGGHPNEQYF. In DNA form, the CDR3 reads TGTGCCAGCAGCTTGGGGGGACACCCTAACGAGCAGTACTTC. This sequence joins TRBV5-5 and TRBJ2-7, with D perhaps TRBD1 (6 bases). Germline V gene lookup returns CDR1 SGHKS and CDR2 YYEKEE (reference sequence). With 0 bases removed from V and 5 bases from J, the gap between germline ends came to 12 bases. The CDR3 runs 14 residues. The entire variable domain, with the rest obtained from reference TRBV5-5 and TRBJ2-7, is as follows: DAGVTQSPTHLIKTRGQQVTLRCSPISGHKSVSWYQQVLGQGPQFIFQYYEKEERGRGNFPDRFSARQFPNYSSELNVNALLLGDSALYLCASSLGGHPNEQYFGPGTRLTVT.

This clone occurred a few times. The missing conserved phenylalanine or tryptophan at the end of this CDR3 makes a read error likely. No DNA is shown, since the ends of the CDR3 on it are uncertain; the CDR3 is the one TCRdb lists. This chain's CDR3 is CASSEAGRGRQDFL. J is TRBJ1-1 and V is TRBV6-1; the D call in the table, TRBD1, was not verified against the DNA. Ends included, the CDR3 has 14 residues. The germline gives CDR1 MNHNS, CDR2 SASEGT.

Only a few counts were recorded for this clone. This may be a read error: a much more frequent sequence differs by one nucleotide. This rearrangement joins TRBV28 to TRBJ1-2; D may be TRBD1 (6 bases). Germline V CDR1 and CDR2: MDHEN, SYDVKM. There are 14 residues in the CDR3. In nucleotides, the CDR3 is TGTGCCAGCAGTTCAGATACAGGGTCCCATGGCTACATCTTC. The encoded protein is CASSSDTGSHGYIF.

This clone was recorded many times. Other DNA sequences in the sample encode the same CDR3. V gene TRBV25-1 combines with J gene TRBJ1-1; D is possibly TRBD1 (6 bases). The CDR3 has 16 amino acids. In germline, CDR1 is MGHDK, CDR2 SYGVNS. Trimming cost V 4 bases and J 3 bases, with 18 bases left between them. The CDR3 nucleotides read TGTGCCAGCAGTGCAATTCCGCAACAGGGCGACACTGAAGCTTTCTTT. Amino acid sequence: CASSAIPQQGDTEAFF. The full variable domain, its missing parts supplied by reference TRBV25-1 and TRBJ1-1, is EADIYQTPRYLVIGTGKKITLECSQTMGHDKMYWYQQDPGMELHLIHYSYGVNSTEKGDLSSESTVSRIRTEHFPLTLESARPSHTSQYLCASSAIPQQGDTEAFFGQGTRLTVV.

This clone came up many times. The sample has other DNA sequences that encode this CDR3 too. The chain has TRBV6-1 and TRBJ2-3; 8 bases line up with TRBD2. V shed 7 bases, J shed 5 bases, and the junction held 11 bases outside the gene matches. The CDR3 length is 15 residues. Germline loops: CDR1 MNHNS, CDR2 SASEGT. The CDR3 loop reads CASTKGGLEVDTQYF. The DNA for the CDR3 is TGTGCCAGCACCAAGGGGGGACTAGAAGTAGATACGCAGTATTTT.

The V gene is TRBV20-1, the J gene TRBJ2-1; 8 bases line up with TRBD2. The CDR3 extends over 13 amino acids. The V and J ends lost 4 bases and 9 bases, in that order; junction bases with no gene match: 8. From germline, CDR1 is DFQATT and CDR2 SNEGSKA (reference sequence). For the CDR3, the DNA is TGCAGTGCTAAGGTCGGGGGGGGGAGTGAGCAGTTCTTC. This encodes CSAKVGGGSEQFF.

This clone was picked up a small number of times. This sequence joins TRBV6-1 and TRBJ1-2, with D unclear. V lost 6 bases to trimming and J lost 5 bases, with 13 bases between them. This CDR3 spans 13 amino acids. Germline CDR1 is MNHNS and CDR2 is SASEGT. Here the CDR3 DNA reads TGTGCCAGCAGCAAGGACGGATGGTATGGCTACACCTTC. Its protein product is CASSKDGWYGYTF.

A few counts support this clone. The chain is built from TRBV12-3 or TRBV12-4 and TRBJ2-7; TRBD1 aligns across 8 bases. The CDR3 consists of 11 residues. V gave up 7 bases and J gave up 5 bases; unmatched junction bases: 1. The CDR3: CASNRGDEQYF. The CDR3 nucleotides are TGTGCCAGCAACAGGGGGGACGAGCAGTACTTC.